The 20 T cell receptor beta chains below all came from one sample that was sequenced in a study of T-cell memory formation after mild COVID-19. From the 5' RACE reads, TCRdb called clonotypes with MiXCR, one entry per CDR3 protein. The sample lists around 200,000 distinct CDR3 sequences; about 10% were seen once. Sample: PBMCs or a T cell subset sorted from them (not recorded which). All receptors come from a man between 18 and 35 years old who had mild COVID-19 (a few samples of this study predate the infection). Cell type and time point are not known.

The chain couples TRBV12-3 or TRBV12-4 to TRBJ1-1; perhaps TRBD1 as D (5 bases). The germline V and J ends were trimmed by 6 bases and 0 bases, with 8 bases remaining between them. The CDR3 covers 13 residues. CDR3 amino acids: CASRRQMNTEAFF. DNA for the CDR3: TGTGCCAGCAGGAGACAGATGAACACTGAAGCTTTCTTT.

This clonotype has just a few counts. This chain joins TRBV24-1 and TRBJ2-5, with D possibly TRBD2 on 6 matching bases. The CDR3 is 16 amino acids. CDR1 and CDR2 (germline): KGHDR, SFDVKD. V lost 2 bases and J 2 bases, leaving 14 bases between the germline ends. CDR3 sequence: CATSDSGAGTQETQYF. The CDR3 nucleotides are TGTGCCACCAGTGATTCCGGGGCGGGAACACAAGAGACCCAGTACTTC.

In its sample, this clonotype was seen many times. This rearrangement joins TRBV7-2 to TRBJ2-7, with TRBD1 matching 7 bases. This CDR3 contains 16 residues. J gave up 0 bases and V 6 bases, and 11 bases lay outside the gene matches. Germline assignment: CDR1 SGHTA and CDR2 FQGNSA. The CDR3 DNA sequence: TGTGCCAGCAGTATCACCGGGACAGTCCTCTCCTACGAGCAGTACTTC. Translated, it gives CASSITGTVLSYEQYF.

There are a few counts of this clonotype. The genes are TRBV4-1 and TRBJ2-7; 9 nucleotides agree with TRBD1. With V trimmed by 2 bases and J by 4 bases, 3 bases remained unmatched. Germline V lookup: CDR1 MGHRA, CDR2 YSYEKL. The CDR3 length is 14 residues. This chain's CDR3 is CASSQLDRGYEQYF. The DNA for the CDR3 is TGCGCCAGCAGCCAATTGGACAGGGGTTACGAGCAGTACTTC.

The chain couples TRBV20-1 to TRBJ2-1; TRBD2 agrees at 13 bases. Unmatched junction bases numbered 0, after V lost 3 bases and J lost 4 bases. CDR1 and CDR2 (germline): DFQATT, SNEGSKA (reference sequence). This CDR3 region has 14 residues. The CDR3 is CSARTSGGYNEQFF. The CDR3 coding sequence is TGCAGTGCTAGGACTAGCGGGGGGTACAATGAGCAGTTCTTC.

This rearrangement joins TRBV2 to TRBJ2-1; TRBD1 agrees at 9 bases. The germline V gene encodes CDR1 SNHLY and CDR2 FYNNEI. Unmatched junction bases numbered 6, after V lost 5 bases and J lost 13 bases. The CDR3 loop spans 12 amino acids. CDR3 in DNA: TGTGCCAGCAGTATGGAGGGACAGGGTCAGTTCTTC. The encoded protein is CASSMEGQGQFF.

Written as DNA, the CDR3 is TGTGCCACCAGTGACCCTCTAGCGGGGGGGAGCTCCTACGAGCAGTACTTC. Protein: CATSDPLAGGSSYEQYF. V usage is TRBV24-1 and J usage is TRBJ2-7; 12 bases line up with TRBD2. Germline V gene lookup returns CDR1 KGHDR and CDR2 SFDVKD. The CDR3 covers 17 residues. With V trimmed by 4 bases and J by 0 bases, 6 bases remained unmatched.

The CDR3 nucleotides read TGTGCCAGCAGCCCCGGGCGAAACAATGAGCAGTTCTTC. This translates into CASSPGRNNEQFF. The rearrangement uses TRBV7-9 and TRBJ2-1; D gene unclear. This CDR3 is 13 amino acids long. With 5 bases removed from V and 5 bases from J, the gap between germline ends came to 10 bases. Germline lookup yields CDR1 SEHNR and CDR2 FQNEAQ (reference sequence).

V is TRBV5-1 and J is TRBJ2-3; possibly TRBD1 for D (6 bases). This CDR3 contains 14 residues. Trimming took off 5 bases at V and 0 bases at J, with 10 bases between the two ends. In germline, CDR1 is SGHRS, CDR2 YFSETQ. The chain's CDR3 is CASRDRPSTDTQYF. The CDR3 DNA reads as TGCGCCAGCAGAGACAGGCCTAGCACAGATACGCAGTATTTT.

The chain links TRBV20-1 to TRBJ2-7; 11 nucleotides agree with TRBD2. CDR1 DFQATT and CDR2 SNEGSKA come from the germline V gene (reference sequence). J lost 2 bases, V lost 4 bases, and 10 bases had no gene match. The CDR3 consists of 16 residues. The CDR3 region is CSAKASGGLLTYEQYV. The CDR3 nucleotides read TGCAGTGCTAAGGCTAGCGGGGGGCTCTTAACCTACGAGCAGTACGTC.

This clonotype occurred a few times. The gene calls are TRBV4-3 and TRBJ2-1; D is ambiguous. The germline V and J ends were trimmed by 0 bases and 6 bases, with 9 bases remaining between them. The CDR3 covers 14 residues. Germline V gives CDR1 LGHNA, CDR2 YSLEER. The CDR3 loop is CASSQDISPNEQFF. CDR3 in DNA: TGCGCCAGCAGCCAAGATATCTCGCCCAATGAGCAGTTCTTC.

The J gene is TRBJ2-1, the V gene TRBV9; tentatively, D is TRBD1 or TRBD2 (6 bases each). The CDR3 has 12 residues. Germline V gene data show CDR1 as SGDLS and CDR2 as YYNGEE. V was clipped by 3 bases and J by 9 bases, with 10 bases between them. The CDR3 here is CASSAEGGEQFF. Here the CDR3 DNA reads TGTGCCAGCAGCGCGGAGGGGGGTGAGCAGTTCTTC.

A few counts support this clonotype. The V call is TRBV10-3, the J call TRBJ1-1, with D perhaps TRBD1 (5 bases). The V end was cut by 6 bases, the J end by 5 bases, with 25 bases between. The length of the CDR3 is 17 residues. Germline loops: CDR1 ENHRY, CDR2 SYGVKD. The CDR3 DNA is TGTGCCATCAGCCCGGGCGGTCGGTCGGCAGGGCGAACTGAAGCTTTCTTT. It translates to CAISPGGRSAGRTEAFF.

This clonotype was found many times. The V call is TRBV14, the J call TRBJ1-4, with 11 positions matching TRBD1. The CDR3 has 14 residues. In germline, CDR1 is SGHDN, CDR2 FVKESK. V lost 5 bases to trimming and J lost 7 bases; unmatched junction nucleotides: 3. Here the CDR3 reads CASSVGTGGEKLFF. The CDR3 nucleotides are TGTGCCAGCAGCGTAGGGACAGGGGGTGAAAAACTGTTTTTT. Full variable domain (missing parts from reference TRBV14 and TRBJ1-4): EAGVTQFPSHSVIEKGQTVTLRCDPISGHDNLYWYRRVMGKEIKFLLHFVKESKQDESGMPNNRFLAERTGGTYSTLKVQPAELEDSGVYFCASSVGTGGEKLFFGSGTQLSVL.

The chain couples TRBV7-2 to TRBJ1-1; 8 bases are a match to TRBD1. The CDR3 consists of 16 residues. Germline CDR1 SGHTA, CDR2 FQGNSA. The V gene end was trimmed by 4 bases and the J gene end by 0 bases; junction bases not matched to a gene: 7. This CDR3 reads CASSSRGTGMNTEAFF. DNA for the CDR3: TGTGCCAGCAGCTCTAGGGGGACAGGCATGAACACTGAAGCTTTCTTT.

This clonotype was recorded many times. V usage is TRBV11-2 and J usage is TRBJ2-3, with a weak D call TRBD2 (6 bases). This CDR3 has 18 amino acids. Germline loops: CDR1 SGHAT, CDR2 FQNNGV. Trimming took off 0 bases at V and 7 bases at J, with 23 bases between the two ends. The CDR3 nucleotides are TGTGCCAGCAGCTTAGAAACCAGGTTGGGAGGCAAAATGAATACGCAGTATTTT. Protein product: CASSLETRLGGKMNTQYF.

This clonotype was counted a few times. V gene TRBV9 combines with J gene TRBJ2-2; unclear D gene. Germline CDR1 SGDLS, CDR2 YYNGEE. Trimming cost V 0 bases and J 6 bases, with 9 bases left between them. CDR3 length equals 14 residues. The CDR3 protein is CASSVVGPPGELFF. The CDR3 DNA is TGTGCCAGCAGCGTAGTAGGGCCCCCCGGGGAGCTGTTTTTT.

The chain joins TRBV5-6 to TRBJ1-1; 8 bases map to TRBD1. The CDR3 contains 18 residues. The germline CDR1 and CDR2 sequences are SGHDT and YYEEEE. Trimming took 0 bases from V and 0 from J; bases not matched to a gene: 10. CDR3 coding DNA: TGTGCCAGCAGCTTGGGGACAGGGCAACCTTCCATGAACACTGAAGCTTTCTTT. Protein sequence: CASSLGTGQPSMNTEAFF.

In its sample, this clonotype was seen a few times. The rearrangement joins TRBV9 to TRBJ1-6, with a tentative D call TRBD1 (5 bases). CDR1 SGDLS and CDR2 YYNGEE come from the germline V gene. CDR3 length: 15 amino acids. V was trimmed by 3 bases and J by 0 bases, leaving 7 bases between them. Here the CDR3 DNA reads TGTGCCAGCAGCGGGGGGAGCTCCTATAATTCACCCCTCCACTTT. Its translation is CASSGGSSYNSPLHF.

This chain links TRBV20-1 with TRBJ2-3; possibly TRBD2 for D (6 bases). Trimming stripped 5 bases from V and 2 bases from J, with 14 bases between. The length of the CDR3 is 14 residues. CDR1 and CDR2 from the germline V gene are DFQATT and SNEGSKA (reference sequence). For the CDR3, the DNA is TGCAGTGCTTCTCGGGGACTGAACACAGATACGCAGTATTTT. This sequence encodes CSASRGLNTDTQYF.